This TCR beta chain was sequenced during a study of control samples from healthy donors and cancer patients. The CDR3 consists of 14 residues. V lost 5 bases and J lost 6, with 13 bases in between. CDR1 is LGHNT, CDR2 FRNRAP, per germline. Method: immunoSEQ multiplex PCR; TCRdb's copy keeps in-frame clones and lacks some. The data show about 98,000 clones, approximately 80% seen once. The sample consisted of blood. The chain combines TRBV12-5 with TRBJ2-2, with D unresolved. This sequence was found in a woman in her twenties or thirties in good health. CDR3 nucleotides: TGTGCTAGTGGTCCGACGCTACTCTCCGGGGAGCTGTTTTTT. It yields the protein CASGPTLLSGELFF.